The present T cell receptor beta chain was sequenced within a study of T cells in women clearing cervical HPV infection. Cervical HPV DNA detected by MY09/MY11 PCR, typed by dot-blot. Trimming cost V 5 bases and J 9 bases, with 10 bases left between them. Germline lookup yields CDR1 DFQATT and CDR2 SNEGSKA (reference sequence). The CDR3 has 11 amino acids. TCR beta CDR3 amplified by multiplex PCR from approximately 1,300 ng genomic DNA. Some clones are missing from TCRdb's copy, which holds only in-frame ones; the method was immunoSEQ multiplex PCR. Recorded for this sample: about 19,000 clones. In regard to this clone: The read comes to an end 3 residues before the CDR3 does, leaving the germline J gene to fill in the end.

The source is a woman aged 18 to 75 with a cervical HPV16 infection that either progressed to CIN3+ or cleared (not recorded which). What was sequenced was blood buffy coat. The V gene is TRBV20-1, the J gene TRBJ2-2; D gene ambiguous. The CDR3 loop is CSAPLGRELFF. CDR3 DNA, as far as it was read: TGCAGTGCTCCCCTGGGCCGGGAG.